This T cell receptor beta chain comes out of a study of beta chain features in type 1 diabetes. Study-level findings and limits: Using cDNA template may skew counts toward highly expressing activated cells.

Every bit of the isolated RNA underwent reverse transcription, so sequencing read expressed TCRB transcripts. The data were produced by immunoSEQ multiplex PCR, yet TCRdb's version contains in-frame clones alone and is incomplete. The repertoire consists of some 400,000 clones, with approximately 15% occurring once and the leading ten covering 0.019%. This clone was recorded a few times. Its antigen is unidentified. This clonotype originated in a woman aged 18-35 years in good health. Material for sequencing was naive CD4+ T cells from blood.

The CDR3 here is CASTEGPGANVLTF. CDR3 sequence (DNA): TGTGCCAGCACCGAGGGTCCCGGGGCCAACGTCCTGACTTTC. This chain joins TRBV28 and TRBJ2-6; possible D gene TRBD2, 5 bases. Germline values: CDR1 MDHEN, CDR2 SYDVKM. The germline V and J ends were trimmed by 7 bases and 4 bases, with 11 bases remaining between them. The CDR3 has 14 residues.